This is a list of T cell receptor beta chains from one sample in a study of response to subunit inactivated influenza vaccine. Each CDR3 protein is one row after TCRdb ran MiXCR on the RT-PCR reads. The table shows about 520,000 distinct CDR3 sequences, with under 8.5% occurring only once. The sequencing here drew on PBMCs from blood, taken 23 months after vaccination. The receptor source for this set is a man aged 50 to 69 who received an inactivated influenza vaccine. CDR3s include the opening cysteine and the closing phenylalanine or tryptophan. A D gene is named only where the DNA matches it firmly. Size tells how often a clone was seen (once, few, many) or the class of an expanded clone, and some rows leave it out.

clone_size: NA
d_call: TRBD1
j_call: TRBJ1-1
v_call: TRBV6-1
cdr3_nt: TGTGCCAGCAGCGAAGACAGGGGGGACACTGAAGCTTTCTTT
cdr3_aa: CASSEDRGDTEAFF

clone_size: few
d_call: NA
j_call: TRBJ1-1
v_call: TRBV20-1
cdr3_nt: TGCAGTGCTAGAAACGGAAACACTGAAGCTTTCTTT
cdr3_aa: CSARNGNTEAFF

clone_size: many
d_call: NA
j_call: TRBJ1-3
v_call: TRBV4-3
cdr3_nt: TGCGCCAGCAGCCAAGATTTCCGGTCTTCTGGAAACACCATATATTTT
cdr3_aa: CASSQDFRSSGNTIYF

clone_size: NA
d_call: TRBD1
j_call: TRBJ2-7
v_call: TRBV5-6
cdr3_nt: TGTGCCAGCAGCTCCGACCGTCCGGGACAGTTCTACGAGCAGTACTTC
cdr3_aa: CASSSDRPGQFYEQYF

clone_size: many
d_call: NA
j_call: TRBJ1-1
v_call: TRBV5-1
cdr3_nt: TGCGCCAGCAGCTCCTTGGCAACGGAGGAAGCTTTCTTT
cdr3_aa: CASSSLATEEAFF

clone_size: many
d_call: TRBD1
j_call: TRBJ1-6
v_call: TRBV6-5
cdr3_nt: TGTGCCAGCAGTTACTCTGGGACAGGGAATTCACCCCTCCACTTT
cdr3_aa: CASSYSGTGNSPLHF

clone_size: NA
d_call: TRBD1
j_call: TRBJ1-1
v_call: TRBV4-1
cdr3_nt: TGCGCCAGCAGCCAGGGACAGGGGCCCACTGAAGCTTTCTTT
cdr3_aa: CASSQGQGPTEAFF

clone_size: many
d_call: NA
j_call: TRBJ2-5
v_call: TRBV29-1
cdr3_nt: TGCAGCGTTGAATCCGGCAGCTTAACCCAGACCCAGTACTTC
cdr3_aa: CSVESGSLTQTQYF

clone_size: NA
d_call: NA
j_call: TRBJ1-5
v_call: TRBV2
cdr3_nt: TGTGCCAGCAGGGGGATGACAGGATTCCAGCCCCAGCATTTT
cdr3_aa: CASRGMTGFQPQHF

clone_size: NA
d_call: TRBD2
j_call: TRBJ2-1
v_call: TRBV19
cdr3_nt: TGTGCCAGTATCTCCGGGACTAGCGGATCCTACAATGAGCAGTTCTTC
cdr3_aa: CASISGTSGSYNEQFF

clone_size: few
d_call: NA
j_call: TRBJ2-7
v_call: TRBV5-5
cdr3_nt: TGTGCCAGCAGTCCCATAGTTTATAATCGTGACGAGCAGTACTTC
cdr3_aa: CASSPIVYNRDEQYF

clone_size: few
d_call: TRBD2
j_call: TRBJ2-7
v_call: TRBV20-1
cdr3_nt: TGCAGTGCGATCGGCGGGGGTGCCTACGAGCAGTACTTC
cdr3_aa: CSAIGGGAYEQYF

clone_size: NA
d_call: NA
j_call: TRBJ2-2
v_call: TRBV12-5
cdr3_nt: TGTGCTAGTGGTTCGGGTCCGGGACGTCTGAACACCGGGGAGCTGTTTTTT
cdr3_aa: CASGSGPGRLNTGELFF

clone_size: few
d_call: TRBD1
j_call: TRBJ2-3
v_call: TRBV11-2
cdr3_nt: TGTGCCAGCAGGATCCAGGGGGCAGGGGGAACAGATACGCAGTATTTT
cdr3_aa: CASRIQGAGGTDTQYF

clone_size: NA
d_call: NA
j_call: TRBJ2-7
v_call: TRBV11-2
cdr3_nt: TGTGCCAGCAGCTCCGGACAGACCTTATCCTACGAGCAGTACTTC
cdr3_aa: CASSSGQTLSYEQYF

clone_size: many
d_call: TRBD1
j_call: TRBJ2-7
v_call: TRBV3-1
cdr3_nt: TGTGCCAGCAGCCCGACAGGGGCGGTGGGTCACGAGCAGTACTTC
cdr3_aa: CASSPTGAVGHEQYF

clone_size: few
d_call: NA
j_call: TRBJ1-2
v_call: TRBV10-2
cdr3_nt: TGCGCCAGCAGGGCAGGGAACAACTATGGCTACACCTTC
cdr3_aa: CASRAGNNYGYTF

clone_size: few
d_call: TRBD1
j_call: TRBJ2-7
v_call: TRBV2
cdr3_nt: TGTGCCAGCACGGGACAGGGAAACGAGCAGTACTTC
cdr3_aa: CASTGQGNEQYF

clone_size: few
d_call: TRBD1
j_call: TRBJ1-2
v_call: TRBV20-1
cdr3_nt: TGCAGTGCTAGAGATCGGACAGGGACCTATGGCTACACCTTC
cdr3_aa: CSARDRTGTYGYTF

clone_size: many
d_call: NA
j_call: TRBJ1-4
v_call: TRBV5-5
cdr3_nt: TGTGCCAGCAGCTTGAATCCAGAGGGAGGAGAAAAACTGTTTTTT
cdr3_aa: CASSLNPEGGEKLFF

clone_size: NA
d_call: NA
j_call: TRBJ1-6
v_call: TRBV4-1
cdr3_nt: TGCGCCAGCAGCCAAGAGAGAGGTCCTGTCTCCCTCCACTTT
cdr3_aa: CASSQERGPVSLHF

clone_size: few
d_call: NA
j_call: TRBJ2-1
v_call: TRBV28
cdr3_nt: TGTGCCAGCACCCTCACTAGGGCCAACAATGAGCAGTTCTTC
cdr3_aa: CASTLTRANNEQFF

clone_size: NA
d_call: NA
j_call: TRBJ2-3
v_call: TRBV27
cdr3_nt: TGTGCCAGCAGTTTCGGTCTGGGGGATACGCAGTATTTT
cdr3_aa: CASSFGLGDTQYF

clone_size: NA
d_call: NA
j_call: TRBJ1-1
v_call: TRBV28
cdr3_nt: TGTGCCAGCAGTTTAATGGGAGGGGCCACGAACACTGAAGCTTTCTTT
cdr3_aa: CASSLMGGATNTEAFF

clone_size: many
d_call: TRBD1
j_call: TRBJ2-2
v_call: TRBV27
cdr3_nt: TGTGCCAGCAGTTTATCGAGACAGGGTTGGGAGCTGTTTTTT
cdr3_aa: CASSLSRQGWELFF

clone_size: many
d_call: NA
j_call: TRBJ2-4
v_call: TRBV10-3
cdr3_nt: TGTGCCATCATCCTACTGTTAGCCAAAAACATTCAGTACTTC
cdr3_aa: CAIILLLAKNIQYF

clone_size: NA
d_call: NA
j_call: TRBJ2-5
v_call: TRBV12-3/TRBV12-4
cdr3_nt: TGTGCCAGCAGGGGGGGTACGGAGACCCAGTACTTC
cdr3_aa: CASRGGTETQYF

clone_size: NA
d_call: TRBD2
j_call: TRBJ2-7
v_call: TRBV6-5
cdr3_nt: TGTGCCAGCAGTTTGACGACTAGCGGGAGAGGATACGAGCAGTACTTC
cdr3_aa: CASSLTTSGRGYEQYF

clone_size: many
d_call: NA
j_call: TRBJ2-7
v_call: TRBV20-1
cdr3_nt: TGCAGTGCTTACGGGGGGCTCGGGGACGAGCAGTACTTC
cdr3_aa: CSAYGGLGDEQYF

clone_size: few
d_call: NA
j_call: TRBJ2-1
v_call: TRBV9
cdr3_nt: TGTGCCAGCAGCGTTTCGGGGTTGCCCTACAATGAGCAGTTCTTC
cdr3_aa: CASSVSGLPYNEQFF

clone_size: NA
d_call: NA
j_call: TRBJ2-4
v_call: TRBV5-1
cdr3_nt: TGCGCCAGCAGCCCCCTGGCGGAAAACATTCAGTACTTC
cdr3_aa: CASSPLAENIQYF

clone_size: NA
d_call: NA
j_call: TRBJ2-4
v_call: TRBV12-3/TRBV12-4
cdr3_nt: TGTGCCAGCAGTTTAAGGGGTACGGGGCCCAAAAACATTCAGTACTTC
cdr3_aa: CASSLRGTGPKNIQYF

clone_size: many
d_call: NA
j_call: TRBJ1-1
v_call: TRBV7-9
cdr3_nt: TGTGCCAGCAGCTTATTACAGGGTATGAACACTGAAGCTTTCTTT
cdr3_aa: CASSLLQGMNTEAFF

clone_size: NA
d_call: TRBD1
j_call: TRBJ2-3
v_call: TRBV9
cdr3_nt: TGTGCCTGCAGTTCAGGACAGGGGGCTTTTACAGATACGCAGTATTTT
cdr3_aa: CACSSGQGAFTDTQYF

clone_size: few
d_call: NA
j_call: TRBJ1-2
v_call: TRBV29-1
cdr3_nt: TGCAGCGTTAAGTGGGGCCATTGGGGCGGTGGCTACACCTTC
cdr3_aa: CSVKWGHWGGGYTF

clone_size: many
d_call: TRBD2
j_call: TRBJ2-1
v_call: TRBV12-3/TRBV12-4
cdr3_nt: TGTGCCAGCAGTTGGGCTAGCGGGATTGCAAATGAGCAGTTCTTC
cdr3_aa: CASSWASGIANEQFF

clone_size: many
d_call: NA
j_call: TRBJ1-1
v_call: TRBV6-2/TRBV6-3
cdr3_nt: TGTGCCAGCAGGATAAAAGGGTTGAACACTGAAGCTTTCTTT
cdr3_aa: CASRIKGLNTEAFF

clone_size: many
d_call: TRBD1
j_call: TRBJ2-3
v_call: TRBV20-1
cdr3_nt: TGCAGAGCAGACAGGGGGTCAGATACGCAGTATTTT
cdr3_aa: CRADRGSDTQYF

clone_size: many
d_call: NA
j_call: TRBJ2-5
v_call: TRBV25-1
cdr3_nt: TGTGCCAGCAGTGAACGGACACTGTACCAAGAGACCCAGTACTTC
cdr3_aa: CASSERTLYQETQYF

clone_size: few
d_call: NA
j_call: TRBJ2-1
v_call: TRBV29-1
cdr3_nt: TGCAGCGTTGAGGGGCGGGCGGGGTCCTACAATGAGCAGTTCTTC
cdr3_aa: CSVEGRAGSYNEQFF

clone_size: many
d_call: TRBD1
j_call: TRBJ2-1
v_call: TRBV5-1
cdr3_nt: TGCGCCAGCAGCATGGGACAGTCCTACAATGAGCAGTTCTTC
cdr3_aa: CASSMGQSYNEQFF

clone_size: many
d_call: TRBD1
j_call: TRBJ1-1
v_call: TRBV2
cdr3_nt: TGTGCCAGCAGTAAGACCGACAGGGGAGCCACTGAAGCTTTCTTT
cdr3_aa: CASSKTDRGATEAFF

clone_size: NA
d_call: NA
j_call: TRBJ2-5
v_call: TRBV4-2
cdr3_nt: TGTGCCAGCAGCCAAGACCGGGACAACCAAGAGACCCAGTACTTC
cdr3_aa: CASSQDRDNQETQYF